What follows is one T cell receptor beta chain and its context. Its antigen is not known. The sample belongs to a study of OX40 agonist ivuxolimab in advanced cancers. In the study overall: The dose-escalation group included hepatocellular carcinoma, melanoma, renal cell carcinoma and head and neck cancer.

Germline V gene data show CDR1 as SGHDT and CDR2 as YYEEEE. The germline V and J ends were trimmed by 4 bases and 3 bases, with 20 bases remaining between them. The CDR3 is 16 residues long. Some clones are missing from TCRdb's copy, which holds only in-frame ones; the method was immunoSEQ multiplex PCR. Among approximately 40,000 clones, more than 70% were seen once, and the ten largest hold around 13%. Points from the study as a whole: CD4+ and CD8+ blood T cells expanded clonally by week 6 at 0.1 to 3.0 mg/kg.

Patients with a history of autoimmune disease or on systemic immunosuppression were excluded. This material consisted of CD4+ or CD8+ T cells sorted from blood, taken in a trial of the OX40 agonist ivuxolimab. The chain carries TRBV5-6 and TRBJ2-7; D is possibly TRBD2 (7 bases). The source of this sequence is an adult with an advanced solid tumor such as melanoma, head and neck, liver or kidney cancer. The CDR3: CASSGGPGGPNYEQYF. The CDR3 DNA is TGTGCCAGCAGCGGAGGACCGGGGGGCCCCAACTACGAGCAGTACTTC.